This T cell receptor beta chain was sequenced for a study of T cell responses to AZD1222 COVID-19 vaccine. The ends lost 4 bases at V and 0 bases at J; junction bases unmatched: 7. The CDR3 totals 18 residues. The germline V gene encodes CDR1 LGHDT and CDR2 YNNKEL (reference sequence). Profiling relied on immunoSEQ multiplex PCR, and the TCRdb table lists in-frame clones only, not all of them. The data hold fewer than 180,000 clones, with approximately 92% observed a single time. The sequence came from an adult who received the AZD1222 COVID-19 vaccine. This rearrangement joins TRBV3-1 (or the pseudogene TRBV3-2) to TRBJ2-6; 9 bases align to TRBD1. This sample comprised peripheral blood, obtained 28 days after the second AZD1222 dose. CDR3: CASSPLDRGVSGANVLTF. The DNA of the CDR3 is TGTGCCAGCAGCCCCCTGGACAGGGGCGTCTCTGGGGCCAACGTCCTGACTTTC.